These 21 T cell receptor beta chains were all obtained from the same sample, sequenced in a study of T cell responses to AZD1222 COVID-19 vaccine. Sequencing was performed with immunoSEQ multiplex PCR; in TCRdb, only in-frame clones are kept and a portion is missing. The sample has about 260,000 clones, about 92% seen once. The sequenced sample was peripheral blood, obtained on day 0 of AZD1222 vaccination. Every receptor here comes from an adult in good health.

The V gene is TRBV7-2, the J gene TRBJ1-2, with 10 bases lining up with TRBD1. The V gene end was trimmed by 4 bases and the J gene end by 8 bases; junction bases not matched to a gene: 4. Germline assignment: CDR1 SGHTA and CDR2 FQGNSA. The CDR3 is made up of 13 amino acids. The CDR3: CASSWGQGSGYTF. The CDR3 DNA follows: TGTGCCAGCAGCTGGGGACAGGGGAGCGGCTACACCTTC.

This rearrangement joins TRBV19 to TRBJ1-2; D not certain. The length of the CDR3 is 14 residues. Germline lookup yields CDR1 LNHDA and CDR2 SQIVND (reference sequence). Trimming took off 4 bases at V and 8 bases at J, with 17 bases between the two ends. CDR3 nucleotide sequence: TGTGCCAGTAGTAGATCCCGGGGTTTGGAGGGCTACACCTTC. This translates into CASSRSRGLEGYTF.

Concerning this clone itself: The germline gene is not matched at one end of the junction; a read error may be the cause. The chain has TRBV11-3 and TRBJ1-5, with 9 positions matching TRBD1. Germline values: CDR1 SGHNT, CDR2 YENEEA. The CDR3 contains 12 residues. CDR3 amino acids: CASSSRGGTGKF. For the CDR3, the DNA is TGTGCCAGCAGCTCCCGGGGTGGGACAGGGAAGTTT.

V is TRBV28 and J is TRBJ1-1; TRBD1 matches 7 bases. Germline CDR1 and CDR2: MDHEN and SYDVKM. The V gene end was trimmed by 5 bases and the J gene end by 7 bases; junction bases not matched to a gene: 7. The CDR3 has 13 amino acids. The CDR3 spells CASSVRGRGEAFF. The CDR3, as DNA: TGTGCCAGCAGTGTCAGGGGGAGAGGTGAAGCTTTCTTT. The whole variable domain, filled in from reference TRBV28 and TRBJ1-1, reads DVKVTQSSRYLVKRTGEKVFLECVQDMDHENMFWYRQDPGLGLRLIYFSYDVKMKEKGDIPEGYSVSREKKERFSLILESASTNQTSMYLCASSVRGRGEAFFGQGTRLTVV.

V usage is TRBV11-2 and J usage is TRBJ1-1; D perhaps matches TRBD1 (5 bases). V dropped 5 bases and J dropped 8 bases, with 15 bases sitting between them. This CDR3 contains 13 residues. The germline V gene encodes CDR1 SGHAT and CDR2 FQNNGV. The chain's CDR3 is CASSPGTVVEAFF. The CDR3 region has the DNA TGTGCCAGCAGCCCAGGGACGGTAGTCGAAGCTTTCTTT.

This clone has just one count. The chain recombines TRBV19 with TRBJ1-4; D is uncertain. Between the trimmed V and J ends, which lost 3 bases and 4 bases, there was a span of 6 bases. CDR1 is LNHDA, CDR2 SQIVND, per germline (reference sequence). CDR3 length: 13 amino acids. CDR3 protein: CASSINSNEKLFF. CDR3 nucleotides: TGTGCCAGTAGTATCAACAGTAATGAAAAACTGTTTTTT.

The rearrangement joins TRBV28 to TRBJ2-1; TRBD2 aligns across 8 bases. The V gene end was trimmed by 3 bases and the J gene end by 7 bases; junction bases not matched to a gene: 8. The CDR3 totals 15 residues. The germline V gene encodes CDR1 MDHEN and CDR2 SYDVKM. This CDR3 is CASSFPGGGRNEQFF. DNA for the CDR3: TGTGCCAGCAGTTTCCCCGGGGGCGGGAGGAATGAGCAGTTCTTC.

This chain links TRBV18 with TRBJ1-1; D might be TRBD1 (6 bases). The CDR3 spans 14 residues. Germline loops: CDR1 KGHSH, CDR2 LQKENI. The V end was cut by 5 bases, the J end by 8 bases, with 18 bases between. The CDR3 loop reads CASSSDSVGSEAFF. The DNA of the CDR3 is TGTGCCAGCTCATCGGACAGCGTTGGTTCCGAAGCTTTCTTT.

The chain is built from TRBV9 and TRBJ1-2, with 7 positions matching TRBD1. Losses at the gene ends were 3 bases for V and 0 bases for J; bases not matched to a gene: 2. The CDR3 is 14 residues long. The germline gives CDR1 SGDLS, CDR2 YYNGEE. The CDR3: CASSGQGPNYGYTF. The CDR3 bases are TGTGCCAGCAGCGGACAGGGTCCTAACTATGGCTACACCTTC. The variable domain in full, completed from reference TRBV9 and TRBJ1-2, reads DSGVTQTPKHLITATGQRVTLRCSPRSGDLSVYWYQQSLDQGLQFLIQYYNGEERAKGNILERFSAQQFPDLHSELNLSSLELGDSALYFCASSGQGPNYGYTFGSGTRLTVV.

The chain recombines TRBV7-6 with TRBJ2-7; tentatively, D is TRBD1 (6 bases). CDR1 is SGHVS, CDR2 FNYEAQ, per germline. The CDR3 has 16 residues. V dropped 1 base and J dropped 5 bases, with 18 bases sitting between them. CDR3 bases: TGTGCCAGCAGCTTAGGCCCCCTAGTGGGGGCGAACGAGCAGTACTTC. As protein: CASSLGPLVGANEQYF.

The chain employs TRBV18 and TRBJ2-5; 7 nucleotides line up with TRBD1. The germline CDR1 and CDR2 sequences are KGHSH and LQKENI. The CDR3 sequence is 14 residues long. Trimming cost V 3 bases and J 5 bases; bases outside gene matches: 6. The CDR3 spells CASSPRTGSETQYF. The CDR3 coding sequence is TGTGCCAGCTCACCGAGGACAGGATCGGAGACCCAGTACTTC. The full variable domain, its missing parts supplied by reference TRBV18 and TRBJ2-5, is NAGVMQNPRHLVRRRGQEARLRCSPMKGHSHVYWYRQLPEEGLKFMVYLQKENIIDESGMPKERFSAEFPKEGPSILRIQQVVRGDSAAYFCASSPRTGSETQYFGPGTRLLVL.

Points on this clone: Within the sample, other DNA sequences also encode this same CDR3. The J gene is TRBJ2-2, the V gene TRBV7-3, with 8 nucleotides matching TRBD1. The CDR3 covers 15 residues. Trimming took 5 bases from V and 4 from J; bases not matched to a gene: 6. From germline, CDR1 is SGHTA and CDR2 FQGTGA. The CDR3 spells CASSTGQGGTGELFF. The CDR3 nucleotides read TGTGCCAGCAGCACCGGACAGGGCGGCACCGGGGAGCTGTTTTTT.

This chain uses TRBV27 with TRBJ2-7; the D is unclear. Looked up from germline, CDR1 is MNHEY and CDR2 is SMNVEV (reference sequence). V was trimmed by 4 bases and J by 1 base, leaving 11 bases between them. The CDR3 length is 14 residues. CDR3 nucleotide sequence: TGTGCCAGCAGTTATTCACGTGATTCCTACGAGCAGTACTTC. It encodes CASSYSRDSYEQYF.

This clone has only one observation. This sequence joins TRBV28 and TRBJ1-1, with no clear D. The ends were cut back, 5 bases at V and 0 bases at J, with 16 bases in the middle. This CDR3 comprises 16 residues. Germline-derived CDR1 and CDR2 are MDHEN and SYDVKM. For the CDR3, the DNA is TGTGCCAGCAGTCCCCATGGTCCCGGCTTGAACACTGAAGCTTTCTTT. Amino acid sequence: CASSPHGPGLNTEAFF. Filled out from reference TRBV28 and TRBJ1-1, the complete variable domain reads DVKVTQSSRYLVKRTGEKVFLECVQDMDHENMFWYRQDPGLGLRLIYFSYDVKMKEKGDIPEGYSVSREKKERFSLILESASTNQTSMYLCASSPHGPGLNTEAFFGQGTRLTVV.

This clone was recorded only once. V is TRBV5-1 and J is TRBJ2-5; D unclear. The CDR3 is made up of 13 amino acids. The V gene lost 4 bases and the J gene lost 4 bases, with 11 bases spanning the gap. Per germline, CDR1 SGHRS and CDR2 YFSETQ. CDR3 nucleotide sequence: TGCGCCAGCAGCCCGAGCCCCCCAGAGACCCAGTACTTC. Translated, it gives CASSPSPPETQYF.

V is TRBV5-4 and J is TRBJ1-5; no reliable D call. Trimming stripped 2 bases from V and 7 bases from J, with 10 bases between. CDR1 is SGHNT and CDR2 is YYREEE in the germline V gene (reference sequence). The CDR3 sequence is 13 residues long. CDR3 sequence: CASSFGREQPQHF. CDR3 in DNA: TGTGCCAGCAGCTTTGGTCGGGAACAGCCCCAGCATTTT.

This clone was seen more than once but under ten times. V is TRBV2 and J is TRBJ2-7; D is undetermined. V was cut by 8 bases and J by 2 bases, with 10 bases left in between. Looked up from germline, CDR1 is SNHLY and CDR2 is FYNNEI. This CDR3 has 12 amino acids. CDR3 bases: TGTGCCAGCCGCGGCTTCCCCTACGAGCAGTACTTC. Translating gives CASRGFPYEQYF.

Remarks on this clone: Additional DNA sequences in this sample encode the identical CDR3. The rearrangement links TRBV5-1 to TRBJ1-4; 11 bases line up with TRBD1. V shed 3 bases and J 8 bases; nucleotides not matched to a gene: 3. Germline CDR1 reads SGHRS; CDR2 reads YFSETQ. CDR3 length equals 14 residues. In DNA form, the CDR3 reads TGCGCCAGCAGCTCGGGACAGGGGGGAGAAAAACTGTTTTTT. It specifies CASSSGQGGEKLFF.

The genes are TRBV6-5 and TRBJ1-1; D gene unclear. Trimming removed 6 bases from V and 10 bases from J, with 18 bases in between. This CDR3 has 13 residues. The germline CDR1 and CDR2 sequences are MNHEY and SVGAGI. CDR3 region: CASSAKVDGGAFF. Here the CDR3 DNA reads TGTGCCAGCAGCGCAAAGGTCGACGGAGGAGCTTTCTTT.

The V gene is TRBV4-1, the J gene TRBJ2-2, with TRBD2 as a possible D gene (5 bases). Trimming pared 6 bases from V and 0 bases from J, leaving 11 bases between. The CDR3 runs 15 residues. Germline CDR1 and CDR2: MGHRA and YSYEKL. The CDR3 DNA is TGCGCCAGCAGGGAGGCCAACTCGAACACCGGGGAGCTGTTTTTT. As protein: CASREANSNTGELFF.

The chain has TRBV28 and TRBJ1-1; D is uncertain. The CDR3 totals 13 residues. V was shortened by 6 bases and J by 7 bases, with 15 bases between the two germline ends. Germline V lookup: CDR1 MDHEN, CDR2 SYDVKM. CDR3 sequence reads: CASSRRAPNEAFF. The CDR3 region has the DNA TGTGCCAGCAGCCGCCGGGCACCCAATGAAGCTTTCTTT.